These T cell receptor beta chains were read from a single sample in a study of shared clonotypes between healthy human individuals. Measured with immunoSEQ multiplex PCR; TCRdb has only the in-frame clones, and not every one. Of 100,000 or so clones in the sample, around 65% were seen once. The sequencing sample was made of memory CD8+ T cells sorted from blood. The source is a woman in her twenties or thirties in good health. CDR3s leave out the opening cysteine and the closing phenylalanine or tryptophan.

j_gene: TRBJ1-1
v_gene: TRBV2
CDR3aa: ASSEVTGRPTEAF

j_gene: TRBJ2-1
v_gene: TRBV6-1
CDR3aa: ASSAHQEGWDEQF

j_gene: TRBJ2-2
v_gene: TRBV7-7
CDR3aa: ASSFSANTGELF

j_gene: TRBJ2-5
v_gene: TRBV7-2
CDR3aa: ASSFFGLAEETQY

j_gene: TRBJ2-7
v_gene: TRBV5-4
CDR3aa: ASSPRGQAFYEQY

j_gene: TRBJ2-1
v_gene: TRBV10-3
CDR3aa: AISEGRDHNEQF

j_gene: TRBJ2-7
v_gene: TRBV18
CDR3aa: ASSTYRALPYEQY

j_gene: TRBJ2-7
v_gene: TRBV21-1
CDR3aa: ASSKGLEEIIYEQY

j_gene: TRBJ2-1
v_gene: TRBV28
CDR3aa: ASSPPAIHEQF

j_gene: TRBJ1-1
v_gene: TRBV19
CDR3aa: ASSIGTVEAF

j_gene: TRBJ1-6
v_gene: TRBV4-1
CDR3aa: ASSQGTGFFYNSPLH

j_gene: TRBJ2-7
v_gene: TRBV4-3
CDR3aa: ASSQEDGAYEQY